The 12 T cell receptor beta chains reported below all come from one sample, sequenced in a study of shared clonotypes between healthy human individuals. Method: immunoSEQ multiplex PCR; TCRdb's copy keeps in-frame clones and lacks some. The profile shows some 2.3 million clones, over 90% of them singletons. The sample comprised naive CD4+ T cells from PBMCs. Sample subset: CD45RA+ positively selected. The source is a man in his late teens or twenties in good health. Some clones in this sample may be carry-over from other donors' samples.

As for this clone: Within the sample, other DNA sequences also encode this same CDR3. The CDR3 DNA reads as TGTGCCTGGAGGCGTGGCAACACCGGGGAGCTGTTTTTT. This codes for CAWRRGNTGELFF. The chain uses TRBV30 and TRBJ2-2; no clear D gene. V lost 3 bases and J lost 2, with 7 bases in between. Germline V lookup: CDR1 GTSNPN, CDR2 SVGIG (reference sequence). This CDR3 has 13 amino acids. The whole variable domain, remainder taken from reference TRBV30 and TRBJ2-2, is SQTIHQWPATLVQPVGSPLSLECTVEGTSNPNLYWYRQAAGRGLQLLFYSVGIGQISSEVPQNLSASRPQDRQFILSSKKLLLSDSGFYLCAWRRGNTGELFFGEGSRLTVL.

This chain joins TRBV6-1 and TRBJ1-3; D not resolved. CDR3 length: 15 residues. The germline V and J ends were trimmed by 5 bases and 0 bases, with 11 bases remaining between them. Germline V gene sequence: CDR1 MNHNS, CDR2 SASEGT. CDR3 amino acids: CASSPQLFSGNTIYF. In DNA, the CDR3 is TGTGCCAGCAGTCCCCAACTGTTCTCTGGAAACACCATATATTTT.

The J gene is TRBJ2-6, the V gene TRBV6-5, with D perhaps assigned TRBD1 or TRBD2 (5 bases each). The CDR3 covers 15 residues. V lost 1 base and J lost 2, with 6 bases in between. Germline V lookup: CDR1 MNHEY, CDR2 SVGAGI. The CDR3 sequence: CASSYWGTGANVLTF. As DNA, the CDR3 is TGTGCCAGCAGTTACTGGGGGACTGGGGCCAACGTCCTGACTTTC.

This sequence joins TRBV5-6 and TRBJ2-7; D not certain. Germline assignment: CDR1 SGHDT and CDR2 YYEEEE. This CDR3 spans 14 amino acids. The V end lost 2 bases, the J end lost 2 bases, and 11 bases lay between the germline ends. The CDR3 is CASSLRQNPYEQYF. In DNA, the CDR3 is TGTGCCAGCAGCTTAAGGCAGAATCCCTACGAGCAGTACTTC.

The DNA for the CDR3 is TGTGCCAGTAGTTGGGGGGACCGGGAGGGGTTCGGCAATGAGCAGTTCTTC. Translation: CASSWGDREGFGNEQFF. V is TRBV19 and J is TRBJ2-1; 8 positions match TRBD2. The CDR3 loop spans 17 amino acids. After removal of 5 bases from V and 6 bases from J, the junction contained 15 bases not matched to a gene. Germline-derived CDR1 and CDR2 are LNHDA and SQIVND (reference sequence). The whole variable domain, remainder taken from reference TRBV19 and TRBJ2-1, is DGGITQSPKYLFRKEGQNVTLSCEQNLNHDAMYWYRQDPGQGLRLIYYSQIVNDFQKGDIAEGYSVSREKKESFPLTVTSAQKNPTAFYLCASSWGDREGFGNEQFFGPGTRLTVL.

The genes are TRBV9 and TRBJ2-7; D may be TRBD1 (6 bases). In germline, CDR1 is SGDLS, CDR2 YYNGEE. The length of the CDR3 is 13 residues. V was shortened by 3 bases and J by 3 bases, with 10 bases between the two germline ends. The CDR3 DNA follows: TGTGCCAGCAGCGCTCAACAGGGCTACGAGCAGTACTTC. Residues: CASSAQQGYEQYF.

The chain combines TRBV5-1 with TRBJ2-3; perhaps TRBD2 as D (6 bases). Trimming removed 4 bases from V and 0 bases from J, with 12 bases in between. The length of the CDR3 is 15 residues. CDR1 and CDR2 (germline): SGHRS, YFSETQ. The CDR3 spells CASSPGTRSTDTQYF. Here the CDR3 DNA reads TGCGCCAGCAGCCCAGGGACTCGTAGCACAGATACGCAGTATTTT.

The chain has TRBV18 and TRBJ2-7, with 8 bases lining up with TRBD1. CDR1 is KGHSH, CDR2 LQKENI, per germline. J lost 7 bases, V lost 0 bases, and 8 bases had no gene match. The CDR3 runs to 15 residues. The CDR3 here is CASSPPWTGLGEQYF. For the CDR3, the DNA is TGTGCCAGCTCACCACCCTGGACAGGGCTGGGTGAGCAGTACTTC.

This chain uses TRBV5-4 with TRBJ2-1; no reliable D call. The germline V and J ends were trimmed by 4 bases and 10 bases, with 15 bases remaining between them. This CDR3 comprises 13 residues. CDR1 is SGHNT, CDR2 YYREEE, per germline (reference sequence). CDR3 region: CASSPADGNEQFF. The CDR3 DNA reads TGTGCCAGCAGCCCCGCTGATGGGAACGAGCAGTTCTTC. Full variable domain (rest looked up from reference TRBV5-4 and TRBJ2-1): ETGVTQSPTHLIKTRGQQVTLRCSSQSGHNTVSWYQQALGQGPQFIFQYYREEENGRGNFPPRFSGLQFPNYSSELNVNALELDDSALYLCASSPADGNEQFFGPGTRLTVL.

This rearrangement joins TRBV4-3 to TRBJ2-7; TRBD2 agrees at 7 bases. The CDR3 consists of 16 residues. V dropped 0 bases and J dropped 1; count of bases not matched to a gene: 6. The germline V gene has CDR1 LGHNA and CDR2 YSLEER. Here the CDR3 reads CASSQEPGLPSYEQYF. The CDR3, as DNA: TGCGCCAGCAGCCAAGAACCGGGACTACCTTCCTACGAGCAGTACTTC.

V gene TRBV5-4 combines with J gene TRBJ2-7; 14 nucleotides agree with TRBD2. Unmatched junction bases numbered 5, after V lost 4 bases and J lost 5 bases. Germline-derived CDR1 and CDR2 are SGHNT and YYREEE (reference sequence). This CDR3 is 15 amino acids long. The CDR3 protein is CASSNPGLAGDEQYF. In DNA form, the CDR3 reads TGTGCCAGCAGCAATCCGGGACTAGCGGGGGACGAGCAGTACTTC.

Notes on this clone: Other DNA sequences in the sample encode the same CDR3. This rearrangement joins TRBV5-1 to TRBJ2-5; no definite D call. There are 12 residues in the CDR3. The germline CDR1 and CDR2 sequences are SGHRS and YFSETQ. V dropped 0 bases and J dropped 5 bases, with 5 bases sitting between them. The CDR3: CASSLDSETQYF. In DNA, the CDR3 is TGCGCCAGCAGCTTGGACTCGGAGACCCAGTACTTC.